This is a list of T cell receptor beta chains from one sample in a study of blood T cell repertoires in COVID-19. Profiled with immunoSEQ multiplex PCR; TCRdb holds only in-frame clones, not every one. The data contain 150,000 to 200,000 clones, around 86% of them singletons. Specimen: peripheral blood. These receptors were taken from a woman in her 70s with COVID-19, enrolled during active disease. The CDR3 runs from the conserved cysteine through the conserved F or W. D genes are given only for firm matches. Clone size appears in some rows only: once, few, many, or a class for an expanded clone.

D gene	V gene	J gene	CDR3 length	clone size	CDR3 DNA	CDR3 protein
-	TRBV18	TRBJ1-5	19	-	TGTGCCAGCTCACCTGGATTGGGGGCCCGTACAGGTAGCAATCAGCCCCAGCATTTT	CASSPGLGARTGSNQPQHF
-	TRBV29-1	TRBJ2-5	12	-	TGCAGCGTTGCATCCCAACAAGAGACCCAGTACTTC	CSVASQQETQYF
-	TRBV5-4	TRBJ2-7	15	-	TGTGCCAGCAGCTTGGGGGGCCAGAGCTCCTACGAGCAGTACTTC	CASSLGGQSSYEQYF
TRBD2	TRBV7-3	TRBJ2-3	17	few	TGTGCCAGCAGCTGGGGGACTAGCGGGCCGCGCACAGATACGCAGTATTTT	CASSWGTSGPRTDTQYF
TRBD1	TRBV19	TRBJ2-2	17	-	TGTGCCAGTAGTACGCCCCCGGGACAGGGTTACGCCGGGGAGCTGTTTTTT	CASSTPPGQGYAGELFF
-	TRBV19	TRBJ2-3	15	-	TGTGCCAGTAGTATTATCGGGAGTTCAGGAGATACGCAGTATTTT	CASSIIGSSGDTQYF
-	TRBV6-2/TRBV6-3	TRBJ2-6	17	-	TGTGCCAGCAGCCCGCTTGGGGCGGGGTCTGGGGCCAACGTCCTGACTTTC	CASSPLGAGSGANVLTF
TRBD2	TRBV7-2	TRBJ2-1	15	-	TGTGCCAGCAGCTTAGTTGCGGGAGGTTCCAATGAGCAGTTCTTC	CASSLVAGGSNEQFF
-	TRBV30	TRBJ1-1	12	-	TGTGCCTGGAGTGTAGCCCCAGGCTCAGCTTTCTTT	CAWSVAPGSAFF
-	TRBV27	TRBJ1-5	13	-	TGTGCCAGCAGTTCAGGGTCTACTCAGCCCCAGCATTTT	CASSSGSTQPQHF
-	TRBV27	TRBJ2-3	17	-	TGTGCCAGCACGCCTAGGGCTAGCGCGGGACGCACAGATACGCAGTATTTT	CASTPRASAGRTDTQYF
-	TRBV9	TRBJ1-2	15	-	TGTGCCAGCAGCGTAGCTTTGGGGCTGGCGGAGGGCTACACCTTC	CASSVALGLAEGYTF
TRBD1	TRBV19	TRBJ1-1	15	-	TGTGCCAGTAGGATCGTGTGGACAGGGGGCACTGAAGCTTTCTTT	CASRIVWTGGTEAFF
TRBD2	TRBV4-1	TRBJ2-3	16	-	TGCGCCAGCAGCCAAGTGGGTAGCGGGAACACAGATACGCAGTATTTT	CASSQVGSGNTDTQYF
TRBD2	TRBV19	TRBJ2-1	21	-	TGTGCCAGTAGTACCCGGGGGAGCGGGACTTCTAAAGCCCATTCCTACAATGAGCAGTTCTTC	CASSTRGSGTSKAHSYNEQFF
TRBD1	TRBV7-2	TRBJ2-2	15	-	TGTGCCAGCACCCCAGGGGGATCGAACACCGGGGAGCTGTTTTTT	CASTPGGSNTGELFF
-	TRBV3-1/TRBV3-2	TRBJ1-2	14	-	TGTGCCAGCAGCCAAGATGGGCCAGGCTATGGCTACACCTTC	CASSQDGPGYGYTF
-	TRBV7-9	TRBJ1-2	12	once	TGTGCCAGCAGTTCCGGGTGGCGGGGCTACACCTTC	CASSSGWRGYTF
TRBD1	TRBV14	TRBJ2-1	12	once	TGTGCCAGCAGCCAAGACAGGGGGCGGCAGTTCTTC	CASSQDRGRQFF
TRBD2	TRBV11-2	TRBJ2-7	19	-	TGTGCCAGCAGCTTAAGGGTACTAGCGGGTAAAGGGGATTTTAACGAGCAGTACTTC	CASSLRVLAGKGDFNEQYF
-	TRBV6-5	TRBJ1-1	13	once	TGTGCCAGCAGGATGACTACGAACACTGAAGCTTTCTTT	CASRMTTNTEAFF
-	TRBV28	TRBJ1-2	12	-	TGTGCCACCGGGAGTCCTAACTATGGCTACACCTTC	CATGSPNYGYTF
-	TRBV11-1	TRBJ2-7	15	few	TGTGCCAGCAGCTTAAGGCCGGACAGCTCCTACGAGCAGTACTTC	CASSLRPDSSYEQYF
-	TRBV2	TRBJ2-3	13	-	TGTGCCAGCAGTGGCGGATCAGGGGTCACGCAGTATTTT	CASSGGSGVTQYF
-	TRBV7-9	TRBJ1-1	14	-	TGTGCCAGCAGCAGGTCAGGGCCGGGCACTGAAGCTTTCTTT	CASSRSGPGTEAFF
TRBD2	TRBV30	TRBJ2-5	13	-	TGTGCCTGGACGAGCGGGGAGAGGGAGACCCAGTACTTC	CAWTSGERETQYF
-	TRBV9	TRBJ1-4	15	-	TGTGCCAGCAGCCCCGGGGGGGCTCGGGGTGAAAAACTGTTTTTT	CASSPGGARGEKLFF
-	TRBV6-1	TRBJ1-5	15	-	TGTGCCAGCAGTGAGGGATGGGGGGGTTGGCAGCCCCAGCATTTT	CASSEGWGGWQPQHF
-	TRBV27	TRBJ2-3	15	-	TGTGCCAGCAGTCTTAGGGGGAGAGAAACAGATACGCAGTATTTT	CASSLRGRETDTQYF
TRBD2	TRBV27	TRBJ2-2	16	-	TGTGCCAGCAGTTCCCCGAGGGCGGGAGTGACCGGGGAGCTGTTTTTT	CASSSPRAGVTGELFF
-	TRBV29-1	TRBJ1-3	13	-	TGCAGCGCCCCAGGGAACGGCGGAAACACCATATATTTT	CSAPGNGGNTIYF